Listed below are T cell receptor beta chains from one sample, sequenced in a study of T-cell memory formation after mild COVID-19. TCRdb passed the 5' RACE reads through MiXCR, listing each CDR3 protein once. This sample has about 540,000 distinct CDR3 sequences; around 20% occur once, and the top ten carry around 13%. The sequenced sample consisted of PBMCs or a T cell subset sorted from them (not recorded which). The source of these receptors is an adult woman who had mild COVID-19 (a few samples of this study predate the infection). Cell type and time point are not known. Both conserved end residues are part of each CDR3. Each record gives: V gene, J gene, CDR3 protein.

V gene: TRBV7-8
J gene: TRBJ2-5
CDR3 protein: CASSSPGGRGETQYF

V gene: TRBV5-1
J gene: TRBJ1-1
CDR3 protein: CASSGGRLTGFNTEAFF

V gene: TRBV5-1
J gene: TRBJ2-7
CDR3 protein: CASSSAQFEQYF

V gene: TRBV11-2
J gene: TRBJ2-7
CDR3 protein: CASSFPPRESEQYF

V gene: TRBV15
J gene: TRBJ1-2
CDR3 protein: CATSRDGISTTVYGYTF

V gene: TRBV29-1
J gene: TRBJ2-7
CDR3 protein: CSVEGLAGALYEQYF

V gene: TRBV11-3
J gene: TRBJ2-7
CDR3 protein: CASSTSPAPSYEQYF

V gene: TRBV20-1
J gene: TRBJ2-5
CDR3 protein: CSAARTSGQETQYF

V gene: TRBV6-5
J gene: TRBJ2-3
CDR3 protein: CASSRDQPTDTQYF

V gene: TRBV12-3/TRBV12-4
J gene: TRBJ2-5
CDR3 protein: CASSLGVMGQGRETQYF

V gene: TRBV5-1
J gene: TRBJ2-2
CDR3 protein: CASSRELPGLAGEDTGELFF

V gene: TRBV15
J gene: TRBJ2-2
CDR3 protein: CATSPRTGELFF

V gene: TRBV7-9
J gene: TRBJ1-1
CDR3 protein: CASSLGVRATNTEAFF

V gene: TRBV2
J gene: TRBJ1-6
CDR3 protein: CASSGQGSSPLHF

V gene: TRBV14
J gene: TRBJ2-5
CDR3 protein: CASSQVLGGAMETQYF

V gene: TRBV12-3/TRBV12-4
J gene: TRBJ1-1
CDR3 protein: CASTLVGRENTEAFF

V gene: TRBV7-2
J gene: TRBJ2-1
CDR3 protein: CASSLDRATHNEQFF

V gene: TRBV18
J gene: TRBJ2-1
CDR3 protein: CASSPPGGELNEQFF

V gene: TRBV6-5
J gene: TRBJ2-1
CDR3 protein: CASSGGRDYNEQFF

V gene: TRBV7-2
J gene: TRBJ2-5
CDR3 protein: CASSRLAGVETQYF

V gene: TRBV5-1
J gene: TRBJ2-3
CDR3 protein: CASSGDRGRDTQYF

V gene: TRBV5-1
J gene: TRBJ2-5
CDR3 protein: CASSSNPASVETQYF

V gene: TRBV7-9
J gene: TRBJ2-5
CDR3 protein: CASSFSRAGQETQYF

V gene: TRBV5-6
J gene: TRBJ2-3
CDR3 protein: CASSIQGTSFANTQYF

V gene: TRBV7-8
J gene: TRBJ2-1
CDR3 protein: CASSLAGQGNEQFF

V gene: TRBV7-9
J gene: TRBJ2-5
CDR3 protein: CASSLAGSNQETQYF

V gene: TRBV9
J gene: TRBJ2-2
CDR3 protein: CASSVADGGGHTGELFF